A single sample gave rise to the 17 T cell receptor beta chains below, sequenced in a study of T cells after yellow fever vaccination. TCRdb re-called the 5' RACE reads with MiXCR, one entry per CDR3 protein. The sample has under 700,000 distinct CDR3 sequences, roughly a sixth seen once. The sequences come from PBMCs, collected more than 4 days after the first yellow fever vaccination. These receptors originate from a man aged 18 to 29 who received the YFV17D yellow fever vaccine.

This clonotype appeared a few times. The V and J genes are TRBV4-1 and TRBJ1-5; unclear D gene. Trimming left V 1 base short and J 6 bases short, with 10 bases between. Germline V gene sequence: CDR1 MGHRA, CDR2 YSYEKL. The CDR3 runs to 14 residues. The CDR3 DNA follows: TGCGCCAGCAGCCAAGCCCCGGGCGGTCAGCCCCAGCATTTT. Residues: CASSQAPGGQPQHF.

The chain uses TRBV20-1 and TRBJ2-5; the D gene could be TRBD1 or TRBD2 (7 bases each). There are 15 residues in the CDR3. Trimming removed 1 base from V and 5 bases from J, with 17 bases in between. Germline V gene data show CDR1 as DFQATT and CDR2 as SNEGSKA (reference sequence). Written as DNA, the CDR3 is TGCAGTGCTAGAGCAGGGACAGCCGGGGGGGAGACCCAGTACTTC. This translates into CSARAGTAGGETQYF.

The J gene is TRBJ2-3, the V gene TRBV6-1; 9 bases align to TRBD2. Trimming at V came to 5 bases and at J to 2 bases, leaving 11 bases not matched to a gene. Germline lookup yields CDR1 MNHNS and CDR2 SASEGT. The CDR3 has 17 residues. The chain's CDR3 is CASSPGVSGGFTDTQYF. DNA of the CDR3: TGTGCCAGCAGTCCGGGTGTTAGCGGGGGTTTCACAGATACGCAGTATTTT.

This clonotype came up many times. V is TRBV12-3 or TRBV12-4 and J is TRBJ2-1; the match to TRBD1 covers 7 bases. The junction had 5 bases not matched to a gene; V was cut back by 5 bases and J by 4 bases. The CDR3 is 14 amino acids. CDR3 nucleotides: TGTGCCAGCAGTCCTGGGACAGCTTACAATGAGCAGTTCTTC. The encoded protein is CASSPGTAYNEQFF.

The chain uses TRBV20-1 and TRBJ2-5, with a possible D match to TRBD1 (6 bases). With 5 bases removed from V and 1 base from J, the gap between germline ends came to 14 bases. The CDR3 is 14 amino acids. CDR1 is DFQATT and CDR2 is SNEGSKA in the germline V gene (reference sequence). CDR3 DNA: TGCAGTGCTTTTACAGGGTCCCCCCAAGAGACCCAGTACTTC. Protein product: CSAFTGSPQETQYF.

This sequence joins TRBV11-2 and TRBJ2-7, with a tentative D call TRBD1 (5 bases). The V end was cut by 0 bases, the J end by 3 bases, with 12 bases between. Per the germline V gene, CDR1 is SGHAT and CDR2 is FQNNGV. The CDR3 is 15 amino acids. The CDR3 sequence: CASSLEMTAFYEQYF. The CDR3 nucleotides read TGTGCCAGCAGCTTAGAGATGACAGCATTCTACGAGCAGTACTTC.

In its sample, this clonotype was seen a few times. This sequence joins TRBV7-9 and TRBJ2-5; maybe TRBD1 (6 bases). The V and J ends lost 7 bases and 6 bases respectively, with 18 bases between them. Germline-derived CDR1 and CDR2 are SEHNR and FQNEAQ (reference sequence). The CDR3 extends over 14 amino acids. CDR3 residues: CASTPRGGSKTQYF. Here the CDR3 DNA reads TGTGCCAGCACCCCCCGAGGGGGATCCAAGACCCAGTACTTC.

The rearrangement links TRBV4-3 to TRBJ2-1; 8 bases fit TRBD2. CDR3 size: 16 residues. The V gene's germline CDR1 is LGHNA and CDR2 YSLEER. Trimming at V came to 0 bases and at J to 8 bases, leaving 9 bases not matched to a gene. CDR3: CASSQDRAGGGYEQFF. CDR3 bases: TGCGCCAGCAGCCAAGACCGCGCGGGGGGTGGGTATGAGCAGTTCTTC.

The chain joins TRBV7-7 to TRBJ2-2; 10 nucleotides align to TRBD2. CDR3 length equals 15 residues. Germline V gene sequence: CDR1 SSHAT, CDR2 FNYEAQ (reference sequence). V lost 5 bases, J lost 8 bases, and 8 bases stayed unmatched. CDR3 nucleotide sequence: TGTGCCAGCAGCGTGGGACTAGCGTCTAATGGGGAGCTGTTTTTT. Its protein product is CASSVGLASNGELFF.

This clonotype was counted only a few times. The CDR3 reads CASSVFASPPLHF. CDR3 bases: TGTGCCAGCAGCGTATTCGCATCTCCACCCCTCCACTTT. The genes are TRBV9 and TRBJ1-6; D is undetermined. V lost 1 base to trimming and J lost 11 bases, with 10 bases between them. The CDR3 is 13 residues long. CDR1 SGDLS and CDR2 YYNGEE come from the germline V gene.

There are a few counts of this clonotype. The chain recombines TRBV7-9 with TRBJ1-6; no reliable D call. This CDR3 spans 14 amino acids. The germline V and J ends were trimmed by 4 bases and 7 bases, with 11 bases remaining between them. Germline CDR1 is SEHNR and CDR2 is FQNEAQ (reference sequence). This chain's CDR3 is CASSSLPLNSPLHF. CDR3 sequence (DNA): TGTGCCAGCAGCTCGTTGCCCTTAAATTCACCCCTCCACTTT.

This clonotype is a singleton in its sample. The genes are TRBV19 and TRBJ1-1; perhaps TRBD1 as D (5 bases). Germline-derived CDR1 and CDR2 are LNHDA and SQIVND (reference sequence). V dropped 5 bases and J dropped 0 bases, with 13 bases sitting between them. The CDR3 is 15 residues long. CDR3 nucleotides: TGTGCCAGTAGTCCTCCGGGACCCATGAACACTGAAGCTTTCTTT. Translating it yields CASSPPGPMNTEAFF.

The chain employs TRBV27 and TRBJ1-1; a weak D match, TRBD1 (5 bases). The CDR3 runs to 14 residues. V shed 3 bases and J shed 5 bases, with 13 bases lying between them. The germline V gene encodes CDR1 MNHEY and CDR2 SMNVEV (reference sequence). DNA for the CDR3: TGTGCCAGCAGTTTCGGACATTCGAGGACTGAAGCTTTCTTT. As protein: CASSFGHSRTEAFF.

The chain employs TRBV9 and TRBJ2-5, with D perhaps matching TRBD1 (6 bases). There are 14 residues in the CDR3. Trimming removed 3 bases at V and 4 bases at J, with 13 bases between. CDR1 SGDLS and CDR2 YYNGEE come from the germline V gene. This chain's CDR3 is CASSGTESGETQYF. The CDR3 region has the DNA TGTGCCAGCAGCGGGACAGAAAGTGGAGAGACCCAGTACTTC.

This clonotype has just a few counts. This chain uses TRBV20-1 with TRBJ1-3; the D is unclear. V was trimmed by 6 bases and J by 0 bases, leaving 12 bases between them. Germline assignment: CDR1 DFQATT and CDR2 SNEGSKA (reference sequence). This CDR3 is built from 14 residues. The CDR3: CSAPGENSGNTIYF. CDR3 nucleotides: TGCAGTGCCCCGGGCGAAAACTCTGGAAACACCATATATTTT.

The chain uses TRBV3-1 and TRBJ1-1, with TRBD1 matching over 7 bases. Germline CDR1 and CDR2: LGHDT and YNNKEL (reference sequence). V dropped 1 base and J dropped 5; count of bases not matched to a gene: 4. The CDR3 extends over 14 amino acids. The CDR3 DNA sequence: TGTGCCAGCAGCCAAGGGGACAGCGCTACTGAAGCTTTCTTT. This sequence encodes CASSQGDSATEAFF.

V gene TRBV4-1 combines with J gene TRBJ1-1, with D unresolved. This CDR3 is 11 amino acids long. The germline V gene encodes CDR1 MGHRA and CDR2 YSYEKL. V was shortened by 7 bases and J by 4 bases, with 7 bases between the two germline ends. In nucleotides, the CDR3 is TGCGCCAGCATAAGTGGCACTGAAGCTTTCTTT. Encoded protein: CASISGTEAFF.